The sequence of this TCR beta chain was determined in a study of Graves' ophthalmopathy and Graves' hyperthyroidism. Study overall: No progression to ophthalmopathy over 18 months defined stable hyperthyroidism.

Clinical symptoms, serum thyroxine, TRAb, thyroid ultrasound and orbital computed tomography were relied on for diagnosis. Investigators amplified TCR beta CDR3 regions from RNA transcripts. Second-round multiplex PCR followed a first-round RT-PCR using HTBI primers. TCRdb re-called the multiplex PCR reads through MiXCR, storing one row per CDR3 protein. This table holds around 1,000,000 distinct CDR3 sequences, roughly 35% found once. The germline V gene encodes CDR1 SGHVS and CDR2 FQNEAQ. Deletions cut 2 bases from V and 5 bases from J, with 12 bases between. The CDR3 is 14 residues long. Study-wide results and caveats: At 65% to 71% sensitivity and approximately 72% specificity, the model predicted progression of the ophthalmopathy. A majority of expanded thyroid clonotypes exceeding 0.001 frequency were likewise present in blood.

About this clonotype: What it recognizes is unknown.

Sequenced sample: peripheral blood or thyroid tissue (not recorded which). This receptor was taken from an adult man with Graves' hyperthyroidism. The chain uses TRBV7-8 and TRBJ2-5, with D possibly being TRBD2 (6 bases). This chain's CDR3 is CASSLLWGLETQYF. The CDR3 nucleotides are TGTGCCAGCAGCTTACTTTGGGGACTGGAGACCCAGTACTTC.